The entry that follows covers one TCR beta chain sequence. CDR1 SQVTM and CDR2 ANQGSEA come from the germline V gene. The CDR3 has 16 amino acids. The V and J ends lost 1 base and 7 bases, in that order; junction bases with no gene match: 10. This sample stems from a study of blood T cell repertoires in COVID-19. Study at large: COVID-19 samples collected from the United States, Italy and Spain covered acute and convalescent phases. PBMCs, B-cell-depleted T cells, or T cells provided the cDNA or gDNA that made up the material.

Authors' analysis steps: Reference gene primers were amplified, and this amplification served to estimate nucleated cell counts. Generated by immunoSEQ multiplex PCR, the TCRdb table keeps only in-frame clones and is missing some. V and J calls plus clone size are reproduced from that table; the DNA served to infer D and trimming. The sample shows about 190,000 clones, 83% of them seen only once. The sequence was obtained from a woman aged 40 to 55 with acute or convalescent COVID-19. The rearrangement links TRBV29-1 to TRBJ2-1; 10 bases match TRBD2. The sequenced material came from peripheral blood. The DNA of the CDR3 is TGCAGCGTTGAAGGAGACGACAGCGGGAGGGTGAATGAGCAGTTCTTC. This encodes CSVEGDDSGRVNEQFF.